The next 17 T cell receptor beta chains were all read from a single sample in a study of vaccination and CD4 T cells after COVID-19. The antigens of these receptors remain unknown. Oncomine TCR Beta short-read sequencing was applied to DNA from cultured CD4+ T cells. A single record per CDR3 protein comes from TCRdb applying MiXCR to the PCR reads. Of about 20,000 distinct CDR3 sequences listed, 40% to 50% are singletons. Treatment denoted: roughly 11-day PBMC culture with coronavirus spike peptide pools or control peptides (ViraFEST assay). The specimen sequenced was CD4+ T cells from blood, cultured in vitro. These receptors were collected from a human donor who had recovered from COVID-19.

This chain uses TRBV15 with TRBJ2-3, with D possibly TRBD2 on 6 matching bases. This CDR3 is built from 14 residues. V dropped 3 bases and J dropped 1 base, with 8 bases sitting between them. CDR1 is LNHNV, CDR2 YYDKDF, per germline (reference sequence). CDR3 bases: TGTGCCACCAGCAGGCGGAGGGGCACAGATACGCAGTATTTT. It codes for CATSRRRGTDTQYF.

The rearrangement uses TRBV20-1 and TRBJ2-7; D remains unclear. V lost 2 bases to trimming and J lost 0 bases, with 11 bases between them. The germline V gene encodes CDR1 DFQATT and CDR2 SNEGSKA (reference sequence). The CDR3 extends over 14 amino acids. The CDR3 loop is CSARRHPSSYEQYF. CDR3 DNA sequence: TGCAGTGCTAGACGCCATCCGAGCTCCTACGAGCAGTACTTC.

This clonotype occurred a few times. The CDR3 bases are TGCGCCAGCAGCCAATACAGGGAAGAGACCCAGTACTTC. Its translation is CASSQYREETQYF. J is TRBJ2-5 and V is TRBV4-3, with a tentative D call TRBD1 (6 bases). Germline CDR1 is LGHNA and CDR2 is YSLEER. The CDR3 runs to 13 residues. Trimming pared 2 bases from V and 3 bases from J, leaving 7 bases between.

The chain carries TRBV5-1 and TRBJ2-6; D is undetermined. Germline V gene lookup returns CDR1 SGHRS and CDR2 YFSETQ. With 0 bases removed from V and 0 bases from J, the gap between germline ends came to 4 bases. The CDR3 is made up of 15 amino acids. DNA of the CDR3: TGCGCCAGCAGCTTGGTGGGCTCTGGGGCCAACGTCCTGACTTTC. Translation: CASSLVGSGANVLTF.

J is TRBJ2-3 and V is TRBV14; D perhaps matches TRBD2 (6 bases). The germline V and J ends were trimmed by 1 base and 8 bases, with 10 bases remaining between them. The CDR3 consists of 13 residues. CDR1 and CDR2 from the germline V gene are SGHDN and FVKESK. The CDR3 here is CASSQGYGSTQYF. The CDR3 bases are TGTGCCAGCAGCCAAGGCTACGGGAGTACGCAGTATTTT.

This clonotype came up a few times. The chain uses TRBV27 and TRBJ1-1; 7 bases are shared with TRBD1. The V segment lost 3 bases and the J segment 7 bases; nucleotides outside the gene matches: 8. The germline gives CDR1 MNHEY, CDR2 SMNVEV (reference sequence). The CDR3 is 14 amino acids. CDR3 in amino acids: CASSLGIGTVEAFF. The CDR3 bases are TGTGCCAGCAGTTTGGGGATCGGGACAGTTGAAGCTTTCTTT.

The chain couples TRBV10-1 to TRBJ2-3; D is possibly TRBD1 (7 bases). Germline V gene lookup returns CDR1 WNHNN and CDR2 SYGVQD (reference sequence). The CDR3 contains 14 residues. Trimming took off 6 bases at V and 0 bases at J, with 10 bases between the two ends. The CDR3 nucleotides are TGCGCCAGCAGCAGGGGGACTAGCACAGATACGCAGTATTTT. It codes for CASSRGTSTDTQYF.

The chain employs TRBV11-2 and TRBJ2-3, with D tentatively TRBD1 (6 bases). Trimming cost V 2 bases and J 9 bases, with 9 bases left between them. The CDR3 has 12 residues. Germline V gene lookup returns CDR1 SGHAT and CDR2 FQNNGV. The CDR3 nucleotides read TGTGCCAGCAGCTTAAAGGACAGCACGCAGTATTTT. Translating it yields CASSLKDSTQYF.

The rearrangement joins TRBV5-8 to TRBJ1-1; weak D call: TRBD1 (5 bases). Germline CDR1 SGHTS, CDR2 YDEGEE. The CDR3 contains 18 residues. Trimming removed 0 bases from V and 0 bases from J, with 18 bases in between. CDR3 residues: CASSLERGARWVNTEAFF. The DNA for the CDR3 is TGTGCCAGCAGCTTGGAACGGGGCGCCCGTTGGGTGAACACTGAAGCTTTCTTT.

The chain has TRBV7-9 and TRBJ2-4; 7 bases align to TRBD2. CDR1 SEHNR and CDR2 FQNEAQ come from the germline V gene (reference sequence). The CDR3 length is 18 residues. V dropped 8 bases and J dropped 2; count of bases not matched to a gene: 18. This CDR3 reads CASGDLGGRGLTKNIQYF. The CDR3 DNA reads TGTGCCAGCGGCGATCTTGGTGGGAGGGGATTAACCAAAAACATTCAGTACTTC. Supplemented by reference TRBV7-9 and TRBJ2-4, the full variable domain reads DTGVSQNPRHKITKRGQNVTFRCDPISEHNRLYWYRQTLGQGPEFLTYFQNEAQLEKSRLLSDRFSAERPKGSFSTLEIQRTEQGDSAMYLCASGDLGGRGLTKNIQYFGAGTRLSVL.

The V call is TRBV20-1, the J call TRBJ2-5; D unclear. The CDR3 consists of 13 residues. Germline V CDR1 and CDR2: DFQATT, SNEGSKA (reference sequence). V was shortened by 1 base and J by 5 bases, with 11 bases between the two germline ends. The CDR3, as DNA: TGCAGTGCTAGAGTTCCCGGGTCGGAGACCCAGTACTTC. Its translation is CSARVPGSETQYF.

J is TRBJ2-3 and V is TRBV19; perhaps TRBD2 as D (6 bases). The germline V gene encodes CDR1 LNHDA and CDR2 SQIVND (reference sequence). The CDR3 totals 14 residues. The V gene lost 6 bases and the J gene lost 8 bases, with 18 bases spanning the gap. CDR3 sequence reads: CASRYTRDSGTQYF. The CDR3 DNA follows: TGTGCCAGTAGGTATACCCGGGACTCAGGTACGCAGTATTTT.

The gene calls are TRBV20-1 and TRBJ1-1; D unclear. There are 18 residues in the CDR3. Germline loops: CDR1 DFQATT, CDR2 SNEGSKA (reference sequence). V lost 1 base and J lost 0, with 21 bases in between. CDR3: CSARGSDNYGRLNTEAFF. Written as DNA, the CDR3 is TGCAGTGCTAGAGGGTCAGACAACTACGGACGTTTGAACACTGAAGCTTTCTTT.

For the CDR3, the DNA is TGTGCCAGCAGCTTAGATTTGAACAGGCCAGACTATGGCTACACCTTC. Amino acids: CASSLDLNRPDYGYTF. The chain recombines TRBV11-2 with TRBJ1-2; a possible D gene is TRBD1 (5 bases). V dropped 0 bases and J dropped 3 bases, with 14 bases sitting between them. The CDR3 runs 16 residues. CDR1 and CDR2 from the germline V gene are SGHAT and FQNNGV.

The DNA of the CDR3 is TGTGCCGGAGAGAAAGAGATTAACTATGGCTACACCTTC. This encodes CAGEKEINYGYTF. The V gene is TRBV7-3, the J gene TRBJ1-2, with no clear D. This CDR3 region has 13 residues. Trimming stripped 11 bases from V and 1 base from J, with 14 bases between. The germline V gene encodes CDR1 SGHTA and CDR2 FQGTGA.

The chain uses TRBV20-1 and TRBJ2-1; 9 bases line up with TRBD2. The V gene end was trimmed by 2 bases and the J gene end by 5 bases; junction bases not matched to a gene: 10. The CDR3 is made up of 16 amino acids. Germline CDR1 reads DFQATT; CDR2 reads SNEGSKA (reference sequence). CDR3: CSARSPGASGNNEQFF. The CDR3 DNA reads TGCAGTGCTAGATCACCGGGAGCTAGCGGGAACAATGAGCAGTTCTTC.

This clonotype was observed a handful of times. The genes are TRBV7-2 and TRBJ2-5, with D possibly being TRBD1 or TRBD2 (6 bases each). The V and J ends lost 1 base and 5 bases respectively, with 11 bases between them. The germline CDR1 and CDR2 sequences are SGHTA and FQGNSA. The CDR3 runs to 14 residues. The CDR3 coding sequence is TGTGCCAGCAGCTTAGGGGGGGCCGATGAGACCCAGTACTTC. Protein: CASSLGGADETQYF.